The source of this T cell receptor beta chain is a study of vaccination effects on CD4 cells after COVID-19. Study-wide background: Samples collected post-vaccine were obtained a median of 72 days after the second dose. Whole-study findings and limits: The study dataset contains few convalescent patients and includes no early post-infection timepoints.

Trimming cost V 0 bases and J 4 bases, with 13 bases left between them. The CDR3 consists of 15 residues. Germline lookup yields CDR1 SGHRS and CDR2 YFSETQ. Worth noting for this clone: Antigen unknown.

Profiled with immunoSEQ multiplex PCR; TCRdb holds only in-frame clones, not every one. This table has about 24,000 clones, 72% appearing once. Antigen-specific CD4+ T cells expanded by the ViraFEST assay with viral peptide pools were then sequenced. An approximately 10-day culture period preceded the isolation of CD4+ T cells. Participants were vaccinated with two doses of either the BNT162b2 or mRNA-1273 vaccine. Each culture well received roughly 1.8 million PBMC. These cells were then cultured in IMDM with 7.5 to 10 IU/ml IL-2 and 7.5 to 10 ug/ml peptides. Replacing half the medium with IL-2 medium was done on days 3 and 7.

This chain joins TRBV5-1 and TRBJ1-2; D is possibly TRBD1 (5 bases). This TCR was recovered from a human donor who received a COVID-19 vaccine. Sequences were derived from CD4+ T cells from PBMCs cultured with HCoV-NL63 spike peptides, sampled after COVID-19 vaccination. In nucleotides, the CDR3 is TGCGCCAGCAGCTTGGCCTATCAGGGCACCTATGGCTACACCTTC. Translation gives CASSLAYQGTYGYTF.